Each of the 2 T cell receptor beta chains below was sequenced from the same sample in a study of T cells in Graves' hyperthyroidism and ophthalmopathy. The TCR beta CDR3 regions underwent amplification using RNA transcripts as the source. HTBI primers drove first-round RT-PCR of the TCR CDR3. Using its own MiXCR run on the multiplex PCR reads, TCRdb lists one record per CDR3 protein. The data contain approximately 620,000 distinct CDR3 sequences, approximately 15% of them singletons. The specimen was blood. The source is a woman younger than 45 with Graves' hyperthyroidism that later progressed to Graves' ophthalmopathy.

The chain joins TRBV3-1 to TRBJ2-7; D gene unclear. Trimming cost V 4 bases and J 2 bases, with 12 bases left between them. The CDR3 has 14 residues. The germline CDR1 and CDR2 sequences are LGHDT and YNNKEL (reference sequence). CDR3 amino acids: CASSLPGSTYEQYF. In DNA, the CDR3 is TGTGCCAGCAGCCTACCGGGTTCCACCTACGAGCAGTACTTC.

The chain recombines TRBV10-3 with TRBJ1-6; D is unresolved. The CDR3 spans 14 residues. The germline V and J ends were trimmed by 2 bases and 7 bases, with 9 bases remaining between them. Germline-derived CDR1 and CDR2 are ENHRY and SYGVKD. CDR3 loop: CAISEPGENSPLHF. The CDR3 DNA sequence: TGTGCCATCAGTGAGCCCGGGGAGAATTCACCCCTCCACTTT.